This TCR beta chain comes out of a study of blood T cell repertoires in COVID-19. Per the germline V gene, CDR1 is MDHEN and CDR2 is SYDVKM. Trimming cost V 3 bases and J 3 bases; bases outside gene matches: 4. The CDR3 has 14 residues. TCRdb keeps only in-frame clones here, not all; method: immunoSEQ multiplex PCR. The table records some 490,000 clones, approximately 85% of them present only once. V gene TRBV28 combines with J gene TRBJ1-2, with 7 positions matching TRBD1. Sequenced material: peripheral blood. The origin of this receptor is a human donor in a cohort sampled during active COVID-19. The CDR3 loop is CASSLIRGDYGYTF. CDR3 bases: TGTGCCAGCAGTTTGATCAGGGGGGACTATGGCTACACCTTC.